This T cell receptor beta chain was profiled in a study of glioma-infiltrating T cells. Study conclusions and caveats: Tissue and blood shared very few CDR3 sequences. Above-expected tissue-blood divergence occurred in all gliomas, most in low-grade ones.

With 8 bases removed from V and 8 bases from J, the gap between germline ends came to 15 bases. The CDR3 spans 12 residues. CDR1 and CDR2 (germline): LGHNT, FRNRAP. A remark on this clonotype: Its antigen is unidentified.

The iRepertoire nested amplicon-rescue multiplex PCR amplified TCR alpha and beta CDR3s from RNA. Using its own MiXCR run on the multiplex PCR reads, TCRdb lists one record per CDR3 protein. The sample has under 200,000 distinct CDR3 sequences; about 46% are singletons. The chain combines TRBV12-5 with TRBJ1-2; D is unresolved. This clonotype originated in a human donor with low-grade glioma or glioblastoma, undergoing nonglioma brain surgery, or in good health (not recorded which). The sequencing input was glioma tissue, nonneoplastic brain tissue, or PBMCs (not recorded which). CDR3 protein: CASSKEPSGYTF. As DNA, the CDR3 is TGTGCTAGTAGCAAGGAGCCTTCGGGCTACACCTTC.